The present TCR beta chain was sequenced within a study of cytomegalovirus exposure and HLA in healthy donors. With respect to this clone: Antigen specificity is unknown.

Researchers ran the PCR with 60 Vbeta and 13 Jbeta primers. TCRdb's table, derived via immunoSEQ multiplex PCR, lists solely in-frame clones and lacks some. This table holds approximately 170,000 clones, 79% found once. Regarding the study as a whole: CMV antigen specificity of a few CMV-associated chains was confirmed in vitro.

The sequence was collected from a woman in her forties or fifties in good health and CMV-seronegative. The sample consisted of PBMCs.

The CDR3 bases are TGTGCCAGCAGCCCAGGGGATTTGGGGTGGGAGACCCAGTACTTC. This codes for CASSPGDLGWETQYF. The V gene is TRBV9, the J gene TRBJ2-5; perhaps TRBD1 as D (6 bases). Germline V gene lookup returns CDR1 SGDLS and CDR2 YYNGEE. The length of the CDR3 is 15 residues. V was shortened by 4 bases and J by 5 bases, with 18 bases between the two germline ends.